Listed here is a single T cell receptor (beta chain). As yet, its antigen is unknown. At one of its ends the junction is not consistent with the germline gene, which may arise from a read error. The CDR3 has 15 amino acids. Germline V gives CDR1 ENHRY, CDR2 SYGVKD. Described treatment: randomized to nivolumab then ipilimumab (arm A) or the reverse (arm B). The sample originates from a study of sequential checkpoint blockade in melanoma. Study conclusions and caveats: Clinical benefit was about 30 times likelier when tumor T-cell fraction and clonality increased.

Only in-frame clones appear in the TCRdb table, and some are missing; sequencing was by immunoSEQ multiplex PCR. The table includes roughly 4,700 clones, around 34% detected once. The source was tumor tissue (inferred from file names), collected from a patient given nivolumab and ipilimumab in sequence. V usage is TRBV10-3 and J usage is TRBJ1-6; D is uncertain. The sequence came from a human donor with melanoma. The DNA of the CDR3 is TGTGCCAGCAGTGAGGGATGGGCCTATAATTCACCCCTCCACTTT. Translating gives CASSEGWAYNSPLHF.